Sequencing of this T cell receptor (beta chain) was carried out in a study of post-analysis software for immune sequencing data. Points from the study as a whole: Patients had higher frequencies than controls of five TRBV segments, including TRBV5-6, TRBV5-1 and TRBV20-1.

The CDR3 totals 15 residues. Between the trimmed V and J ends, which lost 3 bases and 0 bases, there was a span of 12 bases. This clonotype has more than one count but fewer than ten. Its matching antigen is unknown. Included in the TCR beta cDNA libraries were unique molecular identifiers. TCRdb fed the PCR reads into MiXCR, producing one record per CDR3 protein. Among 450,000 to 650,000 distinct CDR3 sequences listed, about 40% were seen once. This TCR derives from a girl under 18 with multiple sclerosis. Material for sequencing was blood. The chain combines TRBV12-3 or TRBV12-4 with TRBJ2-7; unclear D gene. The CDR3 nucleotides are TGTGCCAGCAGTTTTTTCGGACGGCCCTCCTACGAGCAGTACTTC. It codes for CASSFFGRPSYEQYF.